This TCR beta chain appears in the sequencing data of a study of blood T cell repertoires in COVID-19. About the study: Acute and convalescent COVID-19 specimens originated in the United States, Italy and Spain.

J was trimmed by 12 bases and V by 5 bases; bases with no gene match: 15. The CDR3 spans 15 residues. CDR1 is MNHEY and CDR2 is SVGEGT in the germline V gene. TCRdb's copy holds only in-frame clones and misses some; the assay was immunoSEQ multiplex PCR. The data hold about 150,000 clones, with 65% to 90% observed a single time. The source is a woman aged 50 to 65 with acute or convalescent COVID-19. Sample: peripheral blood. The J gene is TRBJ2-7, the V gene TRBV6-2 or TRBV6-3; the match to TRBD1 covers 11 bases. CDR3 amino acids: CASSRPGQGVTAAYF. The CDR3 region has the DNA TGTGCCAGCAGTCGCCCGGGACAGGGGGTCACCGCGGCGTACTTC.